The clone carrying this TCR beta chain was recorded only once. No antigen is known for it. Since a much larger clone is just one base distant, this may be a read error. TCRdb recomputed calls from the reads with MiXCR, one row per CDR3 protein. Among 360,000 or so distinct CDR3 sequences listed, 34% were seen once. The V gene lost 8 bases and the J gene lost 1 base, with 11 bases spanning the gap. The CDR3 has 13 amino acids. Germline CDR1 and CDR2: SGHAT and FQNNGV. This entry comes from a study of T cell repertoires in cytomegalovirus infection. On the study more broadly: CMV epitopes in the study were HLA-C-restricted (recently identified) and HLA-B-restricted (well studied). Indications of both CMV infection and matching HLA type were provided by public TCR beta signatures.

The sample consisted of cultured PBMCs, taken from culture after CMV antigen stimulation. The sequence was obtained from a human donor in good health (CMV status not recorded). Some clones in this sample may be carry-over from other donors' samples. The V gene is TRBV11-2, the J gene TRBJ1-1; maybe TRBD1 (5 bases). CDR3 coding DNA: TGTGCCAGCGGCCAGACAGAGAACACTGAAGCTTTCTTT. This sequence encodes CASGQTENTEAFF.